The 27 T cell receptor beta chains below all came from one sample that was sequenced in a study of T cell repertoires in ileal Crohn's disease. This sample's time point: inflamed ileum from the surgical specimen. TCRdb keeps only in-frame clones here, not all; method: immunoSEQ multiplex PCR. This table has 1,500 to 2,000 clones, 80% to 90% appearing once. The sequenced sample was ileal tissue. Receptors were obtained from an adult with Crohn's disease.

The chain is built from TRBV11-3 and TRBJ1-2; 10 bases map to TRBD1. The CDR3 extends over 16 amino acids. Germline V gives CDR1 SGHNT, CDR2 YENEEA. The J segment lost 5 bases and the V segment lost 3 bases, leaving 9 bases of the junction unmatched. The CDR3 here is CASSFIPDRGNYGYTF. In DNA, the CDR3 is TGTGCCAGCAGCTTCATACCGGACAGGGGGAATTATGGCTACACCTTC.

V usage is TRBV5-1 and J usage is TRBJ2-1; D call uncertain. The length of the CDR3 is 14 residues. The germline V gene encodes CDR1 SGHRS and CDR2 YFSETQ. Trimming removed 5 bases from V and 5 bases from J, with 14 bases in between. The CDR3 DNA sequence: TGCGCCAGCAGGAGGCCTGGGGTGAACAATGAGCAGTTCTTC. This encodes CASRRPGVNNEQFF.

V usage is TRBV12-2 and J usage is TRBJ1-2. TRBV12-2 is given as a pseudogene. The CDR3 consists of 16 residues. CDR3 amino acids: CASRLALGRGDYGYTF. The CDR3 nucleotides read TGTGCAAGTCGCTTAGCGCTCGGGAGGGGCGACTATGGCTACACCTTC.

A single count supports this clone. The rearrangement uses TRBV18 and TRBJ2-3, with 7 bases lining up with TRBD1. CDR1 and CDR2 (germline): KGHSH, LQKENI. V was pared by 1 base and J by 2 bases, with 3 bases of the junction left unmatched. This CDR3 contains 15 residues. This CDR3 is CASSPQGANTDTQYF. Here the CDR3 DNA reads TGTGCCAGCTCACCACAGGGGGCGAACACAGATACGCAGTATTTT.

This chain uses TRBV5-8 with TRBJ2-5; D possibly corresponds to TRBD1 (6 bases). The germline V gene encodes CDR1 SGHTS and CDR2 YDEGEE. The CDR3 is 14 amino acids. The germline V and J ends were trimmed by 1 base and 4 bases, with 11 bases remaining between them. CDR3 DNA sequence: TGTGCCAGCAGCTTGCGGAGCAGGGGAGAGACCCAGTACTTC. Encoded protein: CASSLRSRGETQYF. The full variable domain, with the rest looked up from reference TRBV5-8 and TRBJ2-5, is EAGVTQSPTHLIKTRGQQATLRCSPISGHTSVYWYQQALGLGLQFLLWYDEGEERNRGNFPPRFSGRQFPNYSSELNVNALELEDSALYLCASSLRSRGETQYFGPGTRLLVL.

The chain uses TRBV11-2 and TRBJ2-3; D is undetermined. V was cut by 5 bases and J by 7 bases, with 13 bases left in between. This CDR3 region has 13 residues. Looked up from germline, CDR1 is SGHAT and CDR2 is FQNNGV. CDR3 nucleotides: TGTGCCAGCAGCCAATCGGCCGAATATACGCAGTATTTT. As protein: CASSQSAEYTQYF. Based on the CDR3 plus reference TRBV11-2 and TRBJ2-3, the full variable domain is EAGVAQSPRYKIIEKRQSVAFWCNPISGHATLYWYQQILGQGPKLLIQFQNNGVVDDSQLPKDRFSAERLKGVDSTLKIQPAKLEDSAVYLCASSQSAEYTQYFGPGTRLTVL.

The chain uses TRBV6-1 and TRBJ2-7, with 7 bases aligning to TRBD1. Looked up from germline, CDR1 is MNHNS and CDR2 is SASEGT. V trimming: 4 bases; J trimming: 3 bases; junction bases outside the gene matches: 9. The length of the CDR3 is 15 residues. The CDR3 nucleotides read TGTGCCAGCAGTGTCTTCTTTGACAGGGACTACGAGCAGTACTTC. This translates into CASSVFFDRDYEQYF.

The chain has TRBV19 and TRBJ2-1; D not certain. CDR1 is LNHDA and CDR2 is SQIVND in the germline V gene (reference sequence). The length of the CDR3 is 16 residues. The V gene lost 7 bases and the J gene lost 5 bases, with 21 bases spanning the gap. CDR3 bases: TGTGCCAGTAAGAAGTACTCTTTCAAGGGCGACAATGAGCAGTTCTTC. Its translation: CASKKYSFKGDNEQFF.

This clone appeared a single time. V gene TRBV14 combines with J gene TRBJ1-2; 7 nucleotides match TRBD1. CDR3 length: 12 amino acids. The V and J ends lost 4 bases and 6 bases, in that order; junction bases with no gene match: 2. CDR1 and CDR2 (germline): SGHDN, FVKESK. The CDR3 nucleotides are TGTGCCAGCAGCCCTACAGGGGATGGCTACACCTTC. The encoded protein is CASSPTGDGYTF.

The chain couples TRBV7-4 to TRBJ2-6; D is ambiguous. The CDR3 totals 18 residues. V was cut by 5 bases and J by 5 bases, with 22 bases left in between. CDR1 is SGHVT and CDR2 is SQSDAQ in the germline V gene. In DNA, the CDR3 is TGTGCCAGCAGCCACCACCACAGCTCACAAAGTCGGGCCAACGTCCTGACTTTC. This sequence encodes CASSHHHSSQSRANVLTF.

CDR3 sequence: CASSLGRGNTEAFF. CDR3 sequence (DNA): TGCGCCAGCAGCTTGGGCAGGGGGAATACTGAAGCTTTCTTT. This rearrangement joins TRBV5-1 to TRBJ1-1; TRBD1 matches at 7 bases. Per germline, CDR1 SGHRS and CDR2 YFSETQ. This CDR3 has 14 residues. Losses at the gene ends were 0 bases for V and 5 bases for J; bases not matched to a gene: 4.

Here the CDR3 DNA reads TGTGCCAGCAGTGTAAAGGACAAAAAGTTCTTC. It encodes CASSVKDKKFF. This chain connects TRBV2 to TRBJ2-1, with D possibly matching TRBD1 (5 bases). V was cut by 4 bases and J by 14 bases, with 12 bases left in between. CDR3 length equals 11 residues. Germline-derived CDR1 and CDR2 are SNHLY and FYNNEI. The full variable domain, in which reference TRBV2 and TRBJ2-1 provide the parts outside the CDR3, is EPEVTQTPSHQVTQMGQEVILRCVPISNHLYFYWYRQILGQKVEFLVSFYNNEISEKSEIFDDQFSVERPDGSNFTLKIRSTKLEDSAMYFCASSVKDKKFFGPGTRLTVL.

V gene TRBV9 combines with J gene TRBJ2-2, with 7 positions matching TRBD1. Germline V lookup: CDR1 SGDLS, CDR2 YYNGEE. The CDR3 length is 15 residues. Losses at the gene ends were 1 base for V and 8 bases for J; bases not matched to a gene: 8. CDR3 nucleotides: TGTGCCAGCAGCGTAAGGGACAGCCCAACGGGGGAGCTGTTTTTT. Translation gives CASSVRDSPTGELFF.

J is TRBJ2-6 and V is TRBV28; 9 bases match TRBD1. With 6 bases clipped from V and 2 bases from J, the junction kept 5 bases outside the gene matches. Germline values: CDR1 MDHEN, CDR2 SYDVKM. The CDR3 runs to 16 residues. The CDR3 reads CASRDRGFTGANVLTF. CDR3 coding DNA: TGTGCCAGCAGGGACAGGGGTTTCACTGGGGCCAACGTCCTGACTTTC.

J is TRBJ2-2 and V is TRBV7-9; TRBD1 might be the D (5 bases). Trimming pared 5 bases from V and 5 bases from J, leaving 18 bases between. The germline CDR1 and CDR2 sequences are SEHNR and FQNEAQ (reference sequence). The CDR3 totals 16 residues. DNA for the CDR3: TGTGCCAGCAGCCCCCTGGGGCAGGCAAAAACCGGGGAGCTGTTTTTT. It is translated as CASSPLGQAKTGELFF.

This rearrangement joins TRBV4-3 to TRBJ2-1; the D gene could be TRBD1 or TRBD2 (5 bases each). This CDR3 has 18 amino acids. Germline V gene sequence: CDR1 LGHNA, CDR2 YSLEER. Trimming removed 0 bases from V and 1 base from J, with 16 bases in between. The CDR3 here is CASSQDSGDGISYNEQFF. The CDR3 bases are TGCGCCAGCAGCCAAGATTCCGGGGACGGAATATCCTACAATGAGCAGTTCTTC.

The chain recombines TRBV11-2 with TRBJ2-1; TRBD1 is a possible D gene (5 bases). Trimming took 5 bases from V and 15 from J, leaving 23 bases between them. This CDR3 comprises 14 residues. CDR1 is SGHAT and CDR2 is FQNNGV in the germline V gene. The CDR3, as DNA: TGTGCCAGCAGCACCGGACAAGCAGGTTTTCGTGCGTTCTTC. It is translated as CASSTGQAGFRAFF.

This chain links TRBV11-2 with TRBJ2-2; the D is unclear. This CDR3 region has 13 residues. V lost 3 bases, J lost 6 bases, and 8 bases lay in between. Germline-derived CDR1 and CDR2 are SGHAT and FQNNGV. This chain's CDR3 is CASSFSLSGELFF. The CDR3 DNA sequence: TGTGCCAGCAGCTTTTCCCTCTCCGGGGAGCTGTTTTTT.

This chain uses TRBV7-9 with TRBJ2-1, with 13 bases fitting TRBD2. This CDR3 has 17 amino acids. The J segment lost 7 bases and the V segment lost 5 bases, leaving 11 bases of the junction unmatched. Germline CDR1 is SEHNR and CDR2 is FQNEAQ (reference sequence). CDR3 amino acids: CASSPRQTSGRPNEQFF. The CDR3 coding sequence is TGTGCCAGCAGCCCCCGCCAGACTAGCGGGAGGCCGAATGAGCAGTTCTTC. Full variable domain (rest looked up from reference TRBV7-9 and TRBJ2-1): DTGVSQNPRHKITKRGQNVTFRCDPISEHNRLYWYRQTLGQGPEFLTYFQNEAQLEKSRLLSDRFSAERPKGSFSTLEIQRTEQGDSAMYLCASSPRQTSGRPNEQFFGPGTRLTVL.

V gene TRBV6-4 combines with J gene TRBJ2-3; 10 bases fit TRBD2. The CDR3 contains 15 residues. Germline-derived CDR1 and CDR2 are MRHNA and SNTAGT. The J segment lost 2 bases and the V segment lost 5 bases, leaving 4 bases of the junction unmatched. CDR3 region: CASSTGTSDTDTQYF. The CDR3 DNA reads as TGTGCCAGCAGTACCGGGACTAGCGACACAGATACGCAGTATTTT.

The chain is built from TRBV11-2 and TRBJ1-5; D gene ambiguous. CDR1 is SGHAT, CDR2 FQNNGV, per germline. The CDR3 runs to 15 residues. Trimming stripped 1 base from V and 6 bases from J, with 13 bases between. In DNA form, the CDR3 reads TGTGCCAGCAGCTTAGGAACTACTAAGGGTCAGCCCCAGCATTTT. Protein product: CASSLGTTKGQPQHF.

The chain carries TRBV9 and TRBJ2-2; D gene unclear. This CDR3 is 16 amino acids long. Trimming took 3 bases from V and 0 from J, leaving 12 bases between them. CDR1 SGDLS and CDR2 YYNGEE come from the germline V gene. CDR3 DNA: TGTGCCAGCAGCGCCCGGTCAACTTCGAACACCGGGGAGCTGTTTTTT. Translating it yields CASSARSTSNTGELFF.

The table lists this clone with a count of one. The chain's CDR3 is CASSLHRDIYNEQFF. CDR3 nucleotides: TGTGCCAGCAGCTTACACCGGGACATATACAATGAGCAGTTCTTC. This rearrangement joins TRBV7-3 to TRBJ2-1; TRBD1 might be the D (6 bases). Per the germline V gene, CDR1 is SGHTA and CDR2 is FQGTGA. CDR3 size: 15 residues. Trimming took off 2 bases at V and 4 bases at J, with 12 bases between the two ends.

V is TRBV2 and J is TRBJ2-7; D may correspond to TRBD1 or TRBD2 (5 bases each). CDR1 SNHLY and CDR2 FYNNEI come from the germline V gene. The CDR3 spans 14 residues. Trimming pared 4 bases from V and 7 bases from J, leaving 17 bases between. The CDR3 nucleotides are TGTGCCAGCAGTGGTGAGGGACGCGTACGTGAGCAGTACTTC. Translated: CASSGEGRVREQYF. Variable domain in full (rest from reference TRBV2 and TRBJ2-7): EPEVTQTPSHQVTQMGQEVILRCVPISNHLYFYWYRQILGQKVEFLVSFYNNEISEKSEIFDDQFSVERPDGSNFTLKIRSTKLEDSAMYFCASSGEGRVREQYFGPGTRLTVT.

This chain uses TRBV6-6 with TRBJ2-2, with no clear D. There are 11 residues in the CDR3. V lost 8 bases and J 7 bases, leaving 8 bases between the germline ends. Per germline, CDR1 MNHNY and CDR2 SVGAGI (reference sequence). CDR3 in amino acids: CASRLGGELFF. CDR3 DNA sequence: TGTGCCAGCCGATTGGGCGGGGAGCTGTTTTTT.

The chain combines TRBV10-1 with TRBJ2-6; 10 nucleotides line up with TRBD1. Germline trimming cut 4 bases from V and 0 bases from J; bases unmatched to any gene: 0. This CDR3 has 16 residues. The germline CDR1 and CDR2 sequences are WNHNN and SYGVQD (reference sequence). This CDR3 reads CASSGTGGSGANVLTF. In DNA form, the CDR3 reads TGCGCCAGCAGTGGGACAGGGGGCTCTGGGGCCAACGTCCTGACTTTC.

The gene calls are TRBV5-4 and TRBJ2-1; 8 positions agree with TRBD2. From germline, CDR1 is SGHNT and CDR2 YYREEE (reference sequence). The CDR3 runs to 15 residues. V was clipped by 4 bases and J by 10 bases; unmatched bases: 13. CDR3 protein: CASSPLPGRVGEQFF. The CDR3 DNA reads as TGTGCCAGCAGCCCCCTTCCCGGGAGGGTTGGGGAGCAGTTCTTC.